This T cell receptor beta chain is drawn from a study of identical twins. TCRdb analysed the 5' RACE reads with MiXCR anew, one entry per CDR3 protein. The data hold 200,000 to 250,000 distinct CDR3 sequences, with roughly 7.1% observed a single time. Each donor (without exception) was a healthy Caucasian. CDR3 length: 15 amino acids. The V end was cut by 5 bases, the J end by 0 bases, with 11 bases between. Germline lookup yields CDR1 MNHEY and CDR2 SMNVEV (reference sequence). These data also featured in a second study, about T cells expressing NK-cell markers.

The TCR originated in a young woman in good health. The J gene is TRBJ1-5, the V gene TRBV27; no reliable D call. Sequencing used CD8+ T cells sorted from blood. In DNA form, the CDR3 reads TGTGCCAGCAGTGCCGCTTTCCTTAGCAATCAGCCCCAGCATTTT. Residues: CASSAAFLSNQPQHF.